Listed below are T cell receptor beta chains from one sample, sequenced in a study of identical twins. TCRdb itself ran the 5' RACE reads through MiXCR, one entry per CDR3 protein. In the table there are 600,000 to 800,000 distinct CDR3 sequences, approximately 22% of which are singletons. A further study also used this sample, focusing on T cells expressing NK-cell markers.

The sample comprised PBMCs. All receptors come from a young woman in good health. Both conserved end residues are part of each CDR3. The D gene is left open where the match is weak. Clone size is not always given. Where it is, it says once, few, many or a class for expanded clones.

D gene	V gene	J gene	clone size	CDR3 protein	CDR3 DNA
TRBD1	TRBV6-1	TRBJ2-7	.	CAVRGGGQGSGEQYF	TGTGCCGTCAGGGGAGGGGGACAGGGGTCGGGCGAGCAGTACTTC
.	TRBV29-1	TRBJ1-2	many	CSVGSMDGYTF	TGCAGCGTTGGCAGTATGGACGGCTACACCTTC
TRBD2	TRBV5-1	TRBJ2-7	.	CASSWGLAGDSKYF	TGCGCCAGCAGCTGGGGACTAGCGGGAGATAGTAAGTACTTC
TRBD2	TRBV7-2	TRBJ2-1	.	CASSLSGRRNEQFF	TGTGCCAGCAGCTTGAGCGGGAGGCGGAATGAGCAGTTCTTC
.	TRBV27	TRBJ2-3	few	CASQKQGWGTDTQYF	TGTGCCAGCCAAAAACAGGGTTGGGGCACAGATACGCAGTATTTT
.	TRBV5-1	TRBJ2-7	.	CASSNLGTYEQYF	TGCGCCAGCAGTAATCTGGGGACCTACGAGCAGTACTTC
.	TRBV6-6	TRBJ2-1	many	CASTSSGYNEQFF	TGTGCCAGCACCTCCTCGGGCTACAATGAGCAGTTCTTC
TRBD1	TRBV6-5	TRBJ1-2	many	CASSWGQGSFNYGYTF	TGTGCCAGCAGTTGGGGACAGGGGAGTTTTAACTATGGCTACACCTTC
TRBD2	TRBV12-3/TRBV12-4	TRBJ2-5	.	CASSHGLAGPQETQYF	TGTGCCAGCAGTCACGGACTAGCGGGCCCCCAAGAGACCCAGTACTTC
TRBD2	TRBV10-3	TRBJ2-7	.	CAIKGLDYEQYF	TGTGCCATCAAGGGACTAGACTACGAGCAGTACTTC
.	TRBV10-3	TRBJ2-5	few	CAISVGGQETQYF	TGTGCCATCAGTGTGGGGGGTCAGGAGACCCAGTACTTC
.	TRBV28	TRBJ1-2	.	CASRRGGGYGYTF	TGTGCCAGCAGGCGAGGAGGCGGCTATGGCTACACCTTC
TRBD2	TRBV5-6	TRBJ2-7	few	CASSTGTSGRFPYEQYF	TGTGCCAGCAGCACCGGGACTAGCGGGAGGTTTCCCTACGAGCAGTACTTC
TRBD1	TRBV28	TRBJ2-6	.	CASSVAGDRRTF	TGTGCCAGCAGCGTCGCCGGGGACAGACGAACTTTC
.	TRBV12-3/TRBV12-4	TRBJ2-3	.	CASSLGYPSTDTQYF	TGTGCCAGCAGTCTAGGGTACCCTTCCACAGATACGCAGTATTTT
.	TRBV20-1	TRBJ1-1	.	CSARLRGRASNTEAFF	TGCAGTGCTAGGTTGAGGGGCCGGGCCTCGAACACTGAAGCTTTCTTT
.	TRBV20-1	TRBJ2-2	.	CSARRDFHTGELFF	TGCAGTGCTAGACGGGACTTCCACACCGGGGAGCTGTTTTTT
TRBD1	TRBV11-3	TRBJ2-7	.	CASEGDRAYEQYF	TGTGCCAGCGAGGGGGACAGAGCCTACGAGCAGTACTTC
TRBD2	TRBV20-1	TRBJ2-1	few	CSASSGGFPNEQFF	TGCAGTGCGTCTAGCGGGGGTTTCCCCAATGAGCAGTTCTTC
.	TRBV4-2	TRBJ1-1	few	CASSQEDPTGAEAFF	TGTGCCAGCAGCCAAGAGGACCCTACTGGAGCTGAAGCTTTCTTT
.	TRBV9	TRBJ2-4	.	CASSGPGKNIQYF	TGTGCCAGCAGTGGCCCAGGCAAAAACATTCAGTACTTC
TRBD2	TRBV12-3/TRBV12-4	TRBJ2-7	few	CASSVAGGPHEQYF	TGTGCCAGCAGTGTAGCGGGAGGGCCCCACGAGCAGTACTTC
.	TRBV5-8	TRBJ1-5	.	CASTHVGKQGGQPQHF	TGTGCCAGCACCCATGTCGGGAAGCAGGGAGGCCAGCCCCAGCATTTT
TRBD2	TRBV12-3/TRBV12-4	TRBJ2-1	.	CASSLLAGVNNEQFF	TGTGCCAGCAGTTTACTAGCGGGAGTCAACAATGAGCAGTTCTTC
.	TRBV12-3/TRBV12-4	TRBJ2-5	few	CASKRTGQETQYF	TGTGCCAGCAAGCGAACAGGCCAAGAGACCCAGTACTTC
.	TRBV6-1	TRBJ2-4	.	CASSEPGLAKNIQYF	TGTGCCAGCAGTGAACCAGGGCTAGCCAAAAACATTCAGTACTTC
TRBD2	TRBV7-9	TRBJ2-7	once	CASSSLSGRVYEQYF	TGTGCCAGCAGCTCCCTGAGCGGGAGAGTGTACGAGCAGTACTTC
.	TRBV7-2	TRBJ2-7	.	CASSLARGLSYEQYF	TGTGCCAGCAGCTTAGCCCGGGGCCTCTCCTACGAGCAGTACTTC
.	TRBV20-1	TRBJ2-7	.	CSARDLTYEQYF	TGCAGTGCTAGAGATTTGACATACGAGCAGTACTTC
.	TRBV5-6	TRBJ2-1	.	CASSLHPERDEQFF	TGTGCCAGCAGCTTGCATCCTGAAAGGGATGAGCAGTTCTTC
.	TRBV7-9	TRBJ2-1	.	CASSDILARNEQFF	TGTGCCAGCAGCGACATCCTAGCTCGCAATGAGCAGTTCTTC
.	TRBV14	TRBJ2-1	many	CASSPTGGEQFF	TGTGCCAGCAGCCCGACAGGTGGAGAGCAGTTCTTC
TRBD1	TRBV20-1	TRBJ1-1	.	CSARPGGASTEAFF	TGCAGTGCTAGACCAGGGGGCGCGTCAACTGAAGCTTTCTTT
.	TRBV12-3/TRBV12-4	TRBJ1-1	.	CASSPRVRRDTEAFF	TGTGCCAGCAGTCCTAGGGTCCGGCGGGACACTGAAGCTTTCTTT
.	TRBV7-2	TRBJ2-5	few	CASSLPSGVETQYF	TGTGCCAGCAGCTTACCTTCGGGAGTAGAGACCCAGTACTTC
.	TRBV20-1	TRBJ1-2	many	CSAFPGSVGGYTF	TGCAGTGCCTTTCCGGGTTCCGTTGGTGGCTACACCTTC
TRBD1	TRBV11-2	TRBJ2-5	.	CASSLSGTAQETQYF	TGTGCCAGCAGCTTATCCGGGACAGCACAAGAGACCCAGTACTTC
.	TRBV25-1	TRBJ1-3	.	CASSEFSGTRNTIYF	TGTGCCAGCAGTGAGTTTTCCGGGACAAGAAACACCATATATTTT
TRBD1	TRBV6-2/TRBV6-3	TRBJ2-1	many	CASWDRGRGLAAYNEQFF	TGTGCCAGCTGGGACAGGGGGCGCGGGCTAGCGGCCTACAATGAGCAGTTCTTC
.	TRBV5-1	TRBJ2-1	many	CASSFSATYNEQFF	TGCGCCAGCAGCTTCAGCGCTACCTACAATGAGCAGTTCTTC
TRBD1	TRBV6-5	TRBJ1-3	.	CASSYSRDRVSGNTIYF	TGTGCCAGCAGTTACTCCCGGGACAGGGTCTCTGGAAACACCATATATTTT
.	TRBV9	TRBJ2-3	.	CASSVEGRVSTDTQYF	TGTGCCAGCAGCGTAGAAGGGCGGGTCAGCACAGATACGCAGTATTTT
.	TRBV7-2	TRBJ2-7	.	CASSFLGDVPGVEQYF	TGTGCCAGCAGCTTTTTAGGTGACGTTCCTGGGGTCGAGCAGTACTTC
.	TRBV12-3/TRBV12-4	TRBJ1-4	.	CASSGQPNEKLFF	TGTGCCAGCAGTGGACAACCTAATGAAAAACTGTTTTTT
.	TRBV7-6	TRBJ1-1	.	CASSSDVGTEAFF	TGTGCCAGCAGCTCCGACGTGGGGACTGAAGCTTTCTTT
.	TRBV7-9	TRBJ1-1	few	CASSKGVGSEAFF	TGTGCCAGCAGTAAAGGGGTGGGAAGCGAAGCTTTCTTT
.	TRBV12-3/TRBV12-4	TRBJ2-7	few	CASSFQGWEQYF	TGTGCCAGCAGTTTCCAGGGGTGGGAGCAGTACTTC
TRBD2	TRBV6-4	TRBJ2-7	few	CASSDPGLAGGTSYEQYF	TGTGCCAGCAGTGACCCGGGACTAGCGGGAGGGACTTCCTACGAGCAGTACTTC
.	TRBV3-1	TRBJ2-2	many	CASSQLRFTGELFF	TGTGCCAGCAGCCAACTTAGATTTACCGGGGAGCTGTTTTTT
.	TRBV5-1	TRBJ2-3	.	CASSLDSGVGTQYF	TGCGCCAGCAGCTTGGACTCAGGGGTGGGTACGCAGTATTTT
TRBD2	TRBV10-3	TRBJ2-3	.	CAISQTSGGSTDTQYF	TGTGCCATCAGTCAGACTAGCGGGGGGAGCACAGATACGCAGTATTTT
.	TRBV9	TRBJ1-3	few	CASSPPGRALSGNTIYF	TGTGCCAGCAGCCCTCCCGGCCGGGCCCTCTCTGGAAACACCATATATTTT
.	TRBV29-1	TRBJ2-7	.	CSVGISYEQYF	TGCAGCGTCGGGATATCCTACGAGCAGTACTTC
.	TRBV7-2	TRBJ2-2	.	CASSLGPVGGELFF	TGTGCCAGCAGCCTAGGCCCTGTGGGCGGGGAGCTGTTTTTT
.	TRBV20-1	TRBJ1-1	.	CSALLGAAGTEAFF	TGCAGTGCTCTCCTGGGTGCAGCGGGCACTGAAGCTTTCTTT